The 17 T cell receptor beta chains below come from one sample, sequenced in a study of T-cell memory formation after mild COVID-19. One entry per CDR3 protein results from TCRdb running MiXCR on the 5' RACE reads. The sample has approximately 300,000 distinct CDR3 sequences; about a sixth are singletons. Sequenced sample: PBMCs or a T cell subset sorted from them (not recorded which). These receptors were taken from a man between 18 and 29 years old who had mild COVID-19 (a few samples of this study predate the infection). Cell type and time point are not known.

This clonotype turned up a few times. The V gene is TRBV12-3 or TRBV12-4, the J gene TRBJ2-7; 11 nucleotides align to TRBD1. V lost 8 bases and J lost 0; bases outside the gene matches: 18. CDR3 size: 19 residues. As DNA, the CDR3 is TGTGCCAGCGGTCCCTTAACCCGCCGGGACAGGGGGGACTCCTACGAGCAGTACTTC. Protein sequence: CASGPLTRRDRGDSYEQYF.

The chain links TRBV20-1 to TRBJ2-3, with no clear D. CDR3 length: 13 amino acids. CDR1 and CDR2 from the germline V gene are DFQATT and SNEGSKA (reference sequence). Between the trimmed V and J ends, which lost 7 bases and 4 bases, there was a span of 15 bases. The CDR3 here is CSVPRADPDTQYF. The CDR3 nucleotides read TGCAGTGTCCCTCGTGCGGACCCAGATACGCAGTATTTT.

DNA of the CDR3: TGTGCCAGCAGCCAAGTCCGACAGGGTTCTGGGGCCAACGTCCTGACTTTC. It encodes CASSQVRQGSGANVLTF. V and J are TRBV4-2 and TRBJ2-6; TRBD1 agrees at 7 bases. CDR3 length: 17 residues. The V and J ends lost 1 base and 1 base, in that order; junction bases with no gene match: 4. The germline V gene has CDR1 LGHNA and CDR2 YNFKEQ.

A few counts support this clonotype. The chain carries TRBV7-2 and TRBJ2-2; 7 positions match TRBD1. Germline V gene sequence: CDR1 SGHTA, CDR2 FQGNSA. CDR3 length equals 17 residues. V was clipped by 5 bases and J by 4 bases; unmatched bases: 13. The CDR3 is CASSDDREGSLTGELFF. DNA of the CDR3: TGTGCCAGCAGCGACGACAGGGAAGGGTCTCTCACCGGGGAGCTGTTTTTT.

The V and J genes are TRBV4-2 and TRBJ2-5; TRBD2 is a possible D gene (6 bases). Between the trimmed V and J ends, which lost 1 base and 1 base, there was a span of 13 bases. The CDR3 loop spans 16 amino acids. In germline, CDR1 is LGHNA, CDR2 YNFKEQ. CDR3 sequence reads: CASSQVAAGFQETQYF. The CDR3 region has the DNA TGTGCCAGCAGCCAAGTAGCAGCGGGTTTCCAAGAGACCCAGTACTTC.

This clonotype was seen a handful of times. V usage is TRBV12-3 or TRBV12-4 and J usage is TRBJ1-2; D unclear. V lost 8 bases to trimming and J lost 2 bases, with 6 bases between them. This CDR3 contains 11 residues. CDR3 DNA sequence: TGTGCCAGCGCGGAGAACTATGGCTACACCTTC. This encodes CASAENYGYTF.

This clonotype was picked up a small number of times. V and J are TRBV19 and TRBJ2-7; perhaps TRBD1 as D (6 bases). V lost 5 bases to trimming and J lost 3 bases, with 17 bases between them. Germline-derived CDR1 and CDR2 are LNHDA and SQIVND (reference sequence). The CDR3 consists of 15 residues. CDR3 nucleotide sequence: TGTGCCAGTAGTGTAACCCGGGACATGAGCTACGAGCAGTACTTC. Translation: CASSVTRDMSYEQYF.

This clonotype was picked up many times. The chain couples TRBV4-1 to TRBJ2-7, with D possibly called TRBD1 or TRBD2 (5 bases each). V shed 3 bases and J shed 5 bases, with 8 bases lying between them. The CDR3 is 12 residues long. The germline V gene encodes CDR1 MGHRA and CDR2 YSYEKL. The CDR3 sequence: CASSHRDDEQYF. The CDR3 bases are TGCGCCAGCAGCCACCGGGACGACGAGCAGTACTTC.

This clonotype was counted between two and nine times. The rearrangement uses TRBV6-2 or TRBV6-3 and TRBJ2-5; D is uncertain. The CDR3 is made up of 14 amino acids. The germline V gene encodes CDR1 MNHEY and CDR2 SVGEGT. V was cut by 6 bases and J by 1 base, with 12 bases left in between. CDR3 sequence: CASSDPASQETQYF. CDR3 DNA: TGTGCCAGCAGCGACCCCGCGAGCCAAGAGACCCAGTACTTC.

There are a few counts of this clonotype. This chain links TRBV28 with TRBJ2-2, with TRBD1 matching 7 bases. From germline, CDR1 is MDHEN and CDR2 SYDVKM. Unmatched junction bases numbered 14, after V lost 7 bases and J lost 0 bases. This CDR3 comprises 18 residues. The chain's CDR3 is CASTVTGTVIANTGELFF. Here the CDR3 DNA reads TGTGCCAGCACTGTGACAGGGACCGTTATCGCGAACACCGGGGAGCTGTTTTTT.

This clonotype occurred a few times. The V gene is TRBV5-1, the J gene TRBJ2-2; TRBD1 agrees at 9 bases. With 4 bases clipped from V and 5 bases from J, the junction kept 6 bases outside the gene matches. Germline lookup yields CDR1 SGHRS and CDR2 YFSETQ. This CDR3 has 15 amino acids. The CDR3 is CASSPGQGSTGELFF. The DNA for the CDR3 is TGCGCCAGCAGCCCAGGACAGGGGAGTACCGGGGAGCTGTTTTTT.

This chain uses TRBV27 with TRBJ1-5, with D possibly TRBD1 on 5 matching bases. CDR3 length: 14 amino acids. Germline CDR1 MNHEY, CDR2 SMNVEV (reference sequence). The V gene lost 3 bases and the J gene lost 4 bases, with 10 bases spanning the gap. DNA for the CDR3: TGTGCCAGCAGTTTTCGGAGGGGTAATCAGCCCCAGCATTTT. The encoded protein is CASSFRRGNQPQHF.

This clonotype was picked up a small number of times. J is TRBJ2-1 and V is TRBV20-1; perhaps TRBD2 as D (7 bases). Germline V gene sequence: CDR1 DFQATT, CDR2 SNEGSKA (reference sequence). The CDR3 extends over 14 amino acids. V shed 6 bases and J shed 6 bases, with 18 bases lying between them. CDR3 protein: CSAPRGALVNEQFF. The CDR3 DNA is TGCAGTGCGCCTCGGGGGGCGCTGGTCAATGAGCAGTTCTTC.

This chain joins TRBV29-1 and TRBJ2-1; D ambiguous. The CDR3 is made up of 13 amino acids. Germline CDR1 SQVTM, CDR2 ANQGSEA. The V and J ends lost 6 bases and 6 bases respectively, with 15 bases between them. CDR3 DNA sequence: TGCAGCGTCGCCGACCCGCTCTTCAATGAGCAGTTCTTC. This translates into CSVADPLFNEQFF.

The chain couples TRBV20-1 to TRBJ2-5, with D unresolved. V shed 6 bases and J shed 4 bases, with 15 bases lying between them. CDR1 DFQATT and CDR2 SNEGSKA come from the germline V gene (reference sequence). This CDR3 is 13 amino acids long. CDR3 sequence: CSASWVPGETQYF. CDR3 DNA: TGCAGTGCCAGCTGGGTCCCGGGAGAGACCCAGTACTTC.

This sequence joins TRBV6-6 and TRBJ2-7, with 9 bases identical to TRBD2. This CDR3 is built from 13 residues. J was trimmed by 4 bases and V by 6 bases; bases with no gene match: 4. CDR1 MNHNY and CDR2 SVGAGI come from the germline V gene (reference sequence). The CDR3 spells CASSAGGPYEQYV. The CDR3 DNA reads TGTGCCAGCAGCGCGGGGGGGCCTTACGAGCAGTACGTC.

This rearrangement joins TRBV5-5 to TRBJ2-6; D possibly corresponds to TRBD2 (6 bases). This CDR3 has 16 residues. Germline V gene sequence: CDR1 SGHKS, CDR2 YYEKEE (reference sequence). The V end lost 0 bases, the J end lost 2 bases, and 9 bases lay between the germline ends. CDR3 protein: CASSLAGGPGANVLTF. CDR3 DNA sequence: TGTGCCAGCAGCTTGGCCGGGGGACCTGGGGCCAACGTCCTGACTTTC.